This TCR beta chain was identified in a study of blood T cell repertoires in COVID-19. As for the study in general: There were acute and convalescent COVID-19 samples, and they came from the United States, Italy and Spain. The cDNA or gDNA used as material had been derived from T cells, B-cell-depleted T cells, or PBMCs.

Authors' processing steps: Counts of nucleated cells, estimated from reference gene primer amplification, were obtained. Assay used: immunoSEQ multiplex PCR; TCRdb lists only in-frame clones, some missing. The V and J calls and the clone size are those of that table, but D and trimming were determined from the DNA. The sample has some 350,000 clones, roughly 90% seen once. From germline, CDR1 is MNHEY and CDR2 SMNVEV (reference sequence). Germline trimming cut 3 bases from V and 4 bases from J; bases unmatched to any gene: 5. The CDR3 has 15 residues. V gene TRBV27 combines with J gene TRBJ1-2; 10 nucleotides match TRBD1. The sequenced sample was peripheral blood. The TCR comes from a woman in her 70s with COVID-19, enrolled during active disease. The CDR3 sequence is CASSFRDRGPYGYTF. As DNA, the CDR3 is TGTGCCAGCAGTTTCCGGGACAGGGGACCCTATGGCTACACCTTC.